This T cell receptor (beta chain) was identified in a study of control samples from healthy donors and cancer patients. Assay used: immunoSEQ multiplex PCR; TCRdb lists only in-frame clones, some missing. The data contain about 410,000 clones, 75% to 95% of them seen just once; the ten biggest clones take up 5% to 8%. CDR1 and CDR2 from the germline V gene are MNHEY and SMNVEV (reference sequence). The CDR3 is made up of 15 amino acids. Trimming pared 5 bases from V and 1 base from J, leaving 12 bases between. This chain uses TRBV27 with TRBJ1-5; no definite D call. The clonotype comes from a middle-aged man with head and neck cancer. Sequencing was carried out using PBMCs. CDR3: CASSPGVGSNQPQHF. The CDR3 DNA sequence: TGTGCCAGCAGTCCGGGAGTTGGGAGCAATCAGCCCCAGCATTTT.